These 27 T cell receptor beta chains came from one sample sequenced in a study of beta chain features in type 1 diabetes. Isolated RNA was reverse transcribed in full, so expressed TCRB transcripts were sequenced. Assay: immunoSEQ multiplex PCR; the TCRdb copy retains only in-frame clones and omits some. The table includes about 620,000 clones, 15% detected once. Material for sequencing was naive CD4+ T cells from blood. The source of these receptors is a man in his late teens or twenties in good health.

The chain is built from TRBV5-1 and TRBJ1-5, with 9 bases fitting TRBD1. The germline V gene has CDR1 SGHRS and CDR2 YFSETQ. The V gene end was trimmed by 3 bases and the J gene end by 6 bases; junction bases not matched to a gene: 4. This CDR3 is 14 amino acids long. This chain's CDR3 is CASSWTGAGQPQHF. In nucleotides, the CDR3 is TGCGCCAGCAGCTGGACAGGGGCGGGTCAGCCCCAGCATTTT.

This clone was seen a few times. Additional DNA sequences in this sample encode the identical CDR3. V is TRBV27 and J is TRBJ1-2; 9 bases fit TRBD1. Trimming at V came to 5 bases and at J to 7 bases, leaving 8 bases not matched to a gene. This CDR3 comprises 14 residues. Germline CDR1 is MNHEY and CDR2 is SMNVEV (reference sequence). The CDR3 coding sequence is TGTGCCAGCAGTCCGTACAGGGGGCGGGGTGGCTACACCTTC. It translates to CASSPYRGRGGYTF.

The rearrangement uses TRBV21-1 and TRBJ1-2; the listed D gene, TRBD1, was not tested against the DNA. TRBV21-1 corresponds to a pseudogene. The CDR3 runs to 15 residues. The CDR3 spells CASSKGKLRNYGYTF. CDR3 bases: TGTGCCAGCAGCAAAGGAAAACTCAGGAACTATGGCTACACCTTC.

A few counts support this clone. The J gene is TRBJ2-1, the V gene TRBV5-1, with D possibly matching TRBD2 (6 bases). Germline V gives CDR1 SGHRS, CDR2 YFSETQ. V shed 0 bases and J shed 3 bases, with 7 bases lying between them. The CDR3 length is 14 residues. The CDR3 protein is CASSLGDFYNEQFF. The CDR3 region has the DNA TGCGCCAGCAGCTTGGGGGACTTCTACAATGAGCAGTTCTTC.

This rearrangement joins TRBV7-2 to TRBJ2-3, with TRBD2 matching over 13 bases. Germline V gene lookup returns CDR1 SGHTA and CDR2 FQGNSA. V shed 7 bases and J 5 bases; nucleotides not matched to a gene: 9. CDR3 size: 16 residues. CDR3 nucleotides: TGTGCCAGCACCCTACTAGCGGGAGGGCCTGGAGATACGCAGTATTTT. Protein product: CASTLLAGGPGDTQYF.

V gene TRBV4-3 combines with J gene TRBJ2-1; a weak D match, TRBD2 (6 bases). V was cut by 6 bases and J by 6 bases, with 21 bases left in between. Germline loops: CDR1 LGHNA, CDR2 YSLEER. The CDR3 extends over 16 amino acids. The CDR3, as DNA: TGCGCCAGCAGTCCAAGGCGGGACCTACGGTTCAATGAGCAGTTCTTC. Residues: CASSPRRDLRFNEQFF.

The table lists this clone with a few counts. The V and J genes are TRBV7-9 and TRBJ1-6, with 8 positions matching TRBD1. The CDR3 runs to 15 residues. Germline values: CDR1 SEHNR, CDR2 FQNEAQ (reference sequence). The V segment lost 4 bases and the J segment 7 bases; nucleotides outside the gene matches: 6. This chain's CDR3 is CASSSGTGENSPLHF. The CDR3 DNA follows: TGTGCCAGCAGCTCTGGGACAGGTGAAAATTCACCCCTCCACTTT.

V usage is TRBV6-5 and J usage is TRBJ2-7, with D possibly matching TRBD1 (6 bases). With 5 bases removed from V and 2 bases from J, the gap between germline ends came to 16 bases. Looked up from germline, CDR1 is MNHEY and CDR2 is SVGAGI. The CDR3 totals 15 residues. For the CDR3, the DNA is TGTGCCAGCAGTCTGCGAAGGACAGAGACCTACGAGCAGTACTTC. Translating gives CASSLRRTETYEQYF.

The table lists this clone with a few counts. This rearrangement joins TRBV10-3 to TRBJ2-6, with 9 bases that match TRBD2. Germline CDR1 ENHRY, CDR2 SYGVKD. The CDR3 is 15 amino acids. Losses at the gene ends were 11 bases for V and 2 bases for J; bases not matched to a gene: 7. The CDR3 reads CAVAGVGTGANVLTF. The DNA for the CDR3 is TGTGCCGTAGCGGGAGTAGGAACTGGGGCCAACGTCCTGACTTTC.

This clone was found a few times. The chain joins TRBV28 to TRBJ2-3; TRBD1 agrees at 10 bases. The germline CDR1 and CDR2 sequences are MDHEN and SYDVKM. The CDR3 is 16 amino acids. The junction had 9 bases not matched to a gene; V was cut back by 5 bases and J by 4 bases. The CDR3 reads CASSALGQGVSDTQYF. CDR3 nucleotides: TGTGCCAGCAGTGCCCTCGGACAGGGGGTTTCAGATACGCAGTATTTT.

The rearrangement joins TRBV18 to TRBJ2-7, with TRBD1 identical over 7 bases. CDR3 length equals 12 residues. With V trimmed by 5 bases and J by 5 bases, 3 bases remained unmatched. From germline, CDR1 is KGHSH and CDR2 LQKENI. The CDR3 DNA reads as TGTGCCAGCTCAGCGACAGGGAACGAGCAGTACTTC. Its protein product is CASSATGNEQYF.

Remarks on this clone: This sample includes further DNA sequences coding for the same CDR3. The chain recombines TRBV9 with TRBJ2-5, with D uncertain. Germline CDR1 SGDLS, CDR2 YYNGEE. Trimming shortened V by 0 bases and J by 1 base, and 7 bases separated the two germline ends. The CDR3 totals 14 residues. The CDR3 sequence is CASSVGGAQETQYF. CDR3 nucleotide sequence: TGTGCCAGCAGCGTAGGGGGTGCCCAAGAGACCCAGTACTTC.

This clone was detected a few times. Other nucleotide sequences in the sample specify the same CDR3. This chain uses TRBV7-2 with TRBJ1-5; 9 bases map to TRBD1. Germline V gives CDR1 SGHTA, CDR2 FQGNSA. The CDR3 is 14 residues long. The V segment lost 5 bases and the J segment 4 bases; nucleotides outside the gene matches: 3. The CDR3 protein is CASSPGQGNQPQHF. The CDR3 DNA reads as TGTGCCAGCAGCCCAGGACAGGGGAATCAGCCCCAGCATTTT.

Only a few counts were recorded for this clone. CDR3 sequence reads: CASSYSLRASGYTF. For the CDR3, the DNA is TGTGCCAGCAGTTACTCACTCAGGGCCAGTGGCTACACCTTC. This chain connects TRBV6-5 to TRBJ1-2; D might be TRBD1 (5 bases). The CDR3 is 14 amino acids. Germline CDR1 reads MNHEY; CDR2 reads SVGAGI. Trimming took 0 bases from V and 7 from J, leaving 12 bases between them.

Turning to this clone: In the same sample, other DNA sequences code for this CDR3. This chain connects TRBV7-2 to TRBJ2-1, with TRBD2 matching 11 bases. CDR3 length: 15 residues. V dropped 2 bases and J dropped 4; count of bases not matched to a gene: 1. Looked up from germline, CDR1 is SGHTA and CDR2 is FQGNSA. The CDR3 nucleotides read TGTGCCAGCAGCTTACGGACTAGCGGGTACAATGAGCAGTTCTTC. It codes for CASSLRTSGYNEQFF.

This clone has just a few counts. This rearrangement joins TRBV7-2 to TRBJ2-7; D gene uncertain. Germline V gene data show CDR1 as SGHTA and CDR2 as FQGNSA. This CDR3 has 14 residues. V gave up 0 bases and J gave up 6 bases, with 12 bases separating them. The CDR3, as DNA: TGTGCCAGCAGCTTAGCGTTGATCCGGGCCGAGCAGTACTTC. This codes for CASSLALIRAEQYF.

The chain links TRBV7-9 to TRBJ1-1, with a possible D match to TRBD1 (5 bases). CDR1 and CDR2 from the germline V gene are SEHNR and FQNEAQ (reference sequence). The CDR3 length is 14 residues. With 1 base removed from V and 4 bases from J, the gap between germline ends came to 10 bases. The CDR3 DNA sequence: TGTGCCAGCAGCTTAGGGGGGGTCGGCACTGAAGCTTTCTTT. Its translation: CASSLGGVGTEAFF. Drawing the rest from reference TRBV7-9 and TRBJ1-1, the complete variable domain is DTGVSQNPRHKITKRGQNVTFRCDPISEHNRLYWYRQTLGQGPEFLTYFQNEAQLEKSRLLSDRFSAERPKGSFSTLEIQRTEQGDSAMYLCASSLGGVGTEAFFGQGTRLTVV.

V usage is TRBV7-2 and J usage is TRBJ2-5, with D perhaps given as TRBD1 or TRBD2 (5 bases each). Germline V gene lookup returns CDR1 SGHTA and CDR2 FQGNSA. Trimming removed 2 bases at V and 2 bases at J, with 9 bases between. The length of the CDR3 is 14 residues. CDR3 sequence (DNA): TGTGCCAGCAGCTTATGGGACCTACAAGAGACCCAGTACTTC. Translating it yields CASSLWDLQETQYF.

V and J are TRBV5-4 and TRBJ1-2; no clear D. This CDR3 is 12 amino acids long. Looked up from germline, CDR1 is SGHNT and CDR2 is YYREEE (reference sequence). V lost 3 bases, J lost 2 bases, and 5 bases lay in between. For the CDR3, the DNA is TGTGCCAGCAGCTCCAAGAACTATGGCTACACCTTC. Translated: CASSSKNYGYTF.

The chain joins TRBV7-3 to TRBJ2-2; a possible D gene is TRBD2 (6 bases). This CDR3 region has 14 residues. V lost 3 bases and J lost 3, with 8 bases in between. Germline-derived CDR1 and CDR2 are SGHTA and FQGTGA. The CDR3 nucleotides read TGTGCCAGCAGCTTCGGGACTGACACCGGGGAGCTGTTTTTT. Protein: CASSFGTDTGELFF.

The chain combines TRBV29-1 with TRBJ2-5; D gene unclear. Per the germline V gene, CDR1 is SQVTM and CDR2 is ANQGSEA. V lost 3 bases, J lost 0 bases, and 8 bases lay in between. The CDR3 contains 13 residues. This CDR3 is CSVDIRYQETQYF. In DNA form, the CDR3 reads TGCAGCGTTGACATACGGTACCAAGAGACCCAGTACTTC.

In its sample, this clone was seen a few times. The chain combines TRBV4-1 with TRBJ2-1; D gene uncertain. The CDR3 is 14 amino acids. The V gene's germline CDR1 is MGHRA and CDR2 YSYEKL. With 0 bases removed from V and 12 bases from J, the gap between germline ends came to 15 bases. The CDR3 DNA sequence: TGCGCCAGCAGCCAAGATAGGAGTACGGCGGCGCAGTTCTTC. This codes for CASSQDRSTAAQFF.

This chain connects TRBV5-4 to TRBJ2-3; 10 bases map to TRBD2. Germline CDR1 and CDR2: SGHNT and YYREEE (reference sequence). V lost 3 bases to trimming and J lost 9 bases; unmatched junction nucleotides: 13. The CDR3 totals 16 residues. The CDR3 bases are TGTGCCAGCAGCTCCCCGGATAGCGGGGGGTCCGGGACGCAGTATTTT. Protein: CASSSPDSGGSGTQYF.

This clone turned up a few times. The chain carries TRBV5-4 and TRBJ2-3; tentative D call: TRBD2 (6 bases). The V and J ends lost 0 bases and 1 base respectively, with 9 bases between them. Germline loops: CDR1 SGHNT, CDR2 YYREEE (reference sequence). This CDR3 spans 15 amino acids. This chain's CDR3 is CASSLAGDGTDTQYF. The CDR3 DNA sequence: TGTGCCAGCAGCTTGGCGGGGGATGGCACAGATACGCAGTATTTT.

This clone was counted a single time. At the DNA level, this CDR3 is encoded by other sequences in the same sample as well. The chain joins TRBV7-2 to TRBJ2-5; TRBD1 matches at 11 bases. The CDR3 runs to 14 residues. Germline assignment: CDR1 SGHTA and CDR2 FQGNSA. Germline trimming cut 5 bases from V and 4 bases from J; bases unmatched to any gene: 3. The CDR3 sequence is CASSLDRGRETQYF. The CDR3 bases are TGTGCCAGCAGCCTGGACAGGGGGCGAGAGACCCAGTACTTC.

The chain employs TRBV27 and TRBJ1-1; D possibly corresponds to TRBD1 (5 bases). Between the trimmed V and J ends, which lost 4 bases and 7 bases, there was a span of 22 bases. Germline V lookup: CDR1 MNHEY, CDR2 SMNVEV (reference sequence). The CDR3 sequence is 16 residues long. The CDR3 DNA sequence: TGTGCCAGCAGTTCCCTTTTCGAGGGGCGCGGTGATGAAGCTTTCTTT. Translating it yields CASSSLFEGRGDEAFF.

V usage is TRBV27 and J usage is TRBJ1-1; possible D gene TRBD1, 5 bases. V lost 7 bases and J lost 1, with 16 bases in between. Germline lookup yields CDR1 MNHEY and CDR2 SMNVEV (reference sequence). The CDR3 is made up of 15 amino acids. For the CDR3, the DNA is TGTGCCAGCAAAGGGCAGGGCCGAGGGAACACTGAAGCTTTCTTT. This codes for CASKGQGRGNTEAFF.